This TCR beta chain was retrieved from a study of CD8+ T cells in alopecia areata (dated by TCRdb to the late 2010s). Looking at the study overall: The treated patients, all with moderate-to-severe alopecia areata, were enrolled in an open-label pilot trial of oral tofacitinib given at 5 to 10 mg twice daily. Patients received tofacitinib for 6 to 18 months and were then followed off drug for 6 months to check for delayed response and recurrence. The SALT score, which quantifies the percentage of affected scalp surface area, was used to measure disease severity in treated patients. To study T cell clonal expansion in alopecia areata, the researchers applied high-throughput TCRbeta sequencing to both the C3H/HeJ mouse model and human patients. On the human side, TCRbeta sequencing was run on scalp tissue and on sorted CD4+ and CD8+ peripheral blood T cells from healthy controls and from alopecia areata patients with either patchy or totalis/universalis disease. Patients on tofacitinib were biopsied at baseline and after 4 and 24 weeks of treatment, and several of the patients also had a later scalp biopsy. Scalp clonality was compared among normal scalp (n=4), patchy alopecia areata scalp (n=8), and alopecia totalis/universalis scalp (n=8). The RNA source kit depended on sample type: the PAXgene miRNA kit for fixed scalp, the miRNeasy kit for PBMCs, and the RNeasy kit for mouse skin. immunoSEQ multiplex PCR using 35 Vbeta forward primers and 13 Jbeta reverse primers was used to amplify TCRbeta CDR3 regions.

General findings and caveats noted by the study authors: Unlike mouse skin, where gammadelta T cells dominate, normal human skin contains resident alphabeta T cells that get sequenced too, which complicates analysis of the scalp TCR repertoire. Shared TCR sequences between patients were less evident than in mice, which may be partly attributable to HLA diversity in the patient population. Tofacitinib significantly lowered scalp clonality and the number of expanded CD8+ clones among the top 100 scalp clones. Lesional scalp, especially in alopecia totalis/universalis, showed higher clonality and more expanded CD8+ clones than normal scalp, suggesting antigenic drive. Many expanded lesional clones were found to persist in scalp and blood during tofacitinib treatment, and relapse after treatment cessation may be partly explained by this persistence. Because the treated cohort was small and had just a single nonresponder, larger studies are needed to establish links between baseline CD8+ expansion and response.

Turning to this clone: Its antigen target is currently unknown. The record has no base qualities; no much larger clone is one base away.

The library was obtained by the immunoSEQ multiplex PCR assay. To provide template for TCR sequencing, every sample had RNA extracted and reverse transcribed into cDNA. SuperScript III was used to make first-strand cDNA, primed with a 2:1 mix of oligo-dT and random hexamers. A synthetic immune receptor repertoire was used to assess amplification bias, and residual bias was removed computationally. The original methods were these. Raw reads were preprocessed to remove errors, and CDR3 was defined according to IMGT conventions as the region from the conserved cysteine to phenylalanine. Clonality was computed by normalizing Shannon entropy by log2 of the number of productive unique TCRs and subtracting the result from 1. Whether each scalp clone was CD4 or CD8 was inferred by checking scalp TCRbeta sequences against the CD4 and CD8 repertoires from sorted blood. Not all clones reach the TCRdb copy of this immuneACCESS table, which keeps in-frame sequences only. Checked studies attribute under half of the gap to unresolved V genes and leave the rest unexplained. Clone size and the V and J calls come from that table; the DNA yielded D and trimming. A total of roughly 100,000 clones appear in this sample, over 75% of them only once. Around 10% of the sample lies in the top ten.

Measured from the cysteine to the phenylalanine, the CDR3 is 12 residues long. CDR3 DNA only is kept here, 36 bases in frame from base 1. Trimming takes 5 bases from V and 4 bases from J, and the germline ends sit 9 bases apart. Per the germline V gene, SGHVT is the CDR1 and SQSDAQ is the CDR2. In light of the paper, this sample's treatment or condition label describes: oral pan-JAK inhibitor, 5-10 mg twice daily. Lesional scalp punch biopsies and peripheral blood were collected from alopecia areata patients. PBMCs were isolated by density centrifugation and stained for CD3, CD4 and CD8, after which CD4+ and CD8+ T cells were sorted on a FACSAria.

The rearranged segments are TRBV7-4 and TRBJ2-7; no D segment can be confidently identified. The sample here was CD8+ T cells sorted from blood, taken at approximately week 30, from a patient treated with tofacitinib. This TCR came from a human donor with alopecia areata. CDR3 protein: CASSTDRYEQYF. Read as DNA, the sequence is TGTGCCAGCAGCACGGACCGTTACGAGCAGTACTTC.